One and the same sample provided the 14 T cell receptor beta chains below, sequenced in a study of identical twins' blood T cells. Each CDR3 protein is one row after TCRdb ran MiXCR on the 5' RACE reads. The table lists 300,000 to 400,000 distinct CDR3 sequences, 25% to 35% of them singletons. Source material: PBMCs. These receptor sequences come from a woman between 18 and 55 years old in good health.

As to this clonotype: This sequence may be a read error, since a much larger clone differs from it by one base. The chain has TRBV2 and TRBJ1-1; tentative D call: TRBD1 (5 bases). CDR1 is SNHLY and CDR2 is FYNNEI in the germline V gene. This CDR3 comprises 12 residues. CDR3: CASTDPGIGALF. In DNA, the CDR3 is TGTGCCAGCACTGATCCGGGGATAGGGGCTCTCTTT. Full variable domain (missing parts from reference TRBV2 and TRBJ1-1): EPEVTQTPSHQVTQMGQEVILRCVPISNHLYFYWYRQILGQKVEFLVSFYNNEISEKSEIFDDQFSVERPDGSNFTLKIRSTKLEDSAMYFCASTDPGIGALFGQGTRLTVV.

The sample holds many counts of this clonotype. The chain links TRBV7-6 to TRBJ1-1; TRBD1 matches at 8 bases. Unmatched junction bases numbered 1, after V lost 4 bases and J lost 0 bases. The germline gives CDR1 SGHVS, CDR2 FNYEAQ. The CDR3 loop spans 14 amino acids. CDR3 nucleotides: TGTGCCAGCAGCTCGACAGGGGTGAACACTGAAGCTTTCTTT. Its protein product is CASSSTGVNTEAFF.

The chain employs TRBV11-2 and TRBJ2-6, with D hard to call. V lost 3 bases to trimming and J lost 0 bases, with 3 bases between them. The CDR3 has 14 residues. Germline V gene lookup returns CDR1 SGHAT and CDR2 FQNNGV. The CDR3 region is CASSFNSGANVLTF. The CDR3, as DNA: TGTGCCAGCAGCTTTAACTCTGGGGCCAACGTCCTGACTTTC.

This clonotype was recorded only once. V gene TRBV20-1 combines with J gene TRBJ2-7; no clear D gene. The germline V and J ends were trimmed by 1 base and 3 bases, with 7 bases remaining between them. Per germline, CDR1 DFQATT and CDR2 SNEGSKA (reference sequence). This CDR3 is 12 amino acids long. For the CDR3, the DNA is TGCAGTGCTAGAGCGGAGAACTACGAGCAGTACTTC. Its protein is CSARAENYEQYF.

This clonotype was found a few times. The chain uses TRBV20-1 and TRBJ1-1; D not resolved. From germline, CDR1 is DFQATT and CDR2 SNEGSKA (reference sequence). The V end was cut by 1 base, the J end by 4 bases, with 13 bases between. CDR3 length equals 14 residues. The DNA of the CDR3 is TGCAGTGCTAGAGGGGCGGGGTTAGTCACTGAAGCTTTCTTT. Its protein is CSARGAGLVTEAFF.

The CDR3 nucleotides are TGTGCCAGCAGCTTACGGGGGTTTGAAGCTTTCTTT. Translation: CASSLRGFEAFF. V is TRBV7-9 and J is TRBJ1-1; D possibly corresponds to TRBD1 (5 bases). V shed 2 bases and J shed 7 bases, with 8 bases lying between them. CDR1 SEHNR and CDR2 FQNEAQ come from the germline V gene (reference sequence). The CDR3 consists of 12 residues.

A few counts support this clonotype. The CDR3 region is CASSYSFNRDTQYF. The CDR3 coding sequence is TGTGCCAGCAGTTACTCGTTCAACCGGGATACGCAGTATTTT. V gene TRBV6-5 combines with J gene TRBJ2-3; D call uncertain. Germline CDR1 reads MNHEY; CDR2 reads SVGAGI. The CDR3 covers 14 residues. V was shortened by 0 bases and J by 6 bases, with 10 bases between the two germline ends.

This sequence joins TRBV12-3 or TRBV12-4 and TRBJ2-1; D possibly corresponds to TRBD2 (6 bases). The CDR3 consists of 14 residues. V was shortened by 7 bases and J by 8 bases, with 18 bases between the two germline ends. CDR3 loop: CASNRLGGMDEQFF. CDR3 DNA: TGTGCCAGCAATAGGCTCGGAGGGATGGATGAGCAGTTCTTC.

V gene TRBV12-3 or TRBV12-4 combines with J gene TRBJ2-1; D assignment may be TRBD1 or TRBD2 (5 bases each). The length of the CDR3 is 12 residues. V lost 5 bases to trimming and J lost 11 bases, with 13 bases between them. CDR3: CASSPQGDKQFF. CDR3 nucleotide sequence: TGTGCCAGCAGTCCGCAGGGAGATAAGCAGTTCTTC.

CDR3 region: CASSEFGSGQVSGANVLTF. The CDR3 DNA reads TGTGCCAGCAGTGAATTCGGTAGTGGGCAGGTCTCTGGGGCCAACGTCCTGACTTTC. J is TRBJ2-6 and V is TRBV25-1, with D unclear. Trimming cost V 1 base and J 0 bases, with 16 bases left between them. The CDR3 has 19 residues. Germline assignment: CDR1 MGHDK and CDR2 SYGVNS.

The V gene is TRBV20-1, the J gene TRBJ2-1; perhaps TRBD2 as D (5 bases). Germline CDR1 and CDR2: DFQATT and SNEGSKA (reference sequence). The CDR3 extends over 14 amino acids. V lost 7 bases, J lost 0 bases, and 13 bases lay in between. DNA of the CDR3: TGCAGTGGGAGCGCGGGTCTCTCCTACAATGAGCAGTTCTTC. It specifies CSGSAGLSYNEQFF.

DNA of the CDR3: TGTGCCAGCAGCATCGAACAGGAAGCTTTCTTT. Its protein is CASSIEQEAFF. V is TRBV7-2 and J is TRBJ1-1, with D unclear. V lost 5 bases and J 8 bases, leaving 9 bases between the germline ends. The CDR3 has 11 residues. From germline, CDR1 is SGHTA and CDR2 FQGNSA.

This clonotype was picked up a small number of times. This chain joins TRBV7-9 and TRBJ1-1; D not resolved. V was cut by 6 bases and J by 0 bases, with 17 bases left in between. The CDR3 is made up of 16 amino acids. The V gene's germline CDR1 is SEHNR and CDR2 FQNEAQ (reference sequence). CDR3 DNA: TGTGCCAGCAGACCAGAAGGAGGAACGGTGAACACTGAAGCTTTCTTT. It translates to CASRPEGGTVNTEAFF.

J is TRBJ2-3 and V is TRBV6-4, with no clear D. Trimming took off 3 bases at V and 2 bases at J, with 9 bases between the two ends. The CDR3 sequence is 14 residues long. The germline gives CDR1 MRHNA, CDR2 SNTAGT. The CDR3 sequence: CASSEMGFTDTQYF. The CDR3 DNA reads as TGTGCCAGCAGTGAAATGGGGTTCACAGATACGCAGTATTTT.